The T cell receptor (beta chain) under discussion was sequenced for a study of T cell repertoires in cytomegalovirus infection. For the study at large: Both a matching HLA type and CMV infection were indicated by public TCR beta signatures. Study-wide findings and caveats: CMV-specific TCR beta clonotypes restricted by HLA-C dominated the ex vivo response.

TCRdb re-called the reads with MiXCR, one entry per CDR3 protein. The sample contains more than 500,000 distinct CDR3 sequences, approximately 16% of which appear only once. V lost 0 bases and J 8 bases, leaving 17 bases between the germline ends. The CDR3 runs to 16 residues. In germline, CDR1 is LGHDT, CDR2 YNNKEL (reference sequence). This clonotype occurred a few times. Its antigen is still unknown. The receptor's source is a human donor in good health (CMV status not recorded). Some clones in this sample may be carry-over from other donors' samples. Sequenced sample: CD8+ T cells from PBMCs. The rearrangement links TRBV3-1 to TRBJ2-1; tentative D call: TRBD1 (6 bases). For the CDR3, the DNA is TGTGCCAGCAGCCAAGATCCGGACAGCGAGCGGTATGAGCAGTTCTTC. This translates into CASSQDPDSERYEQFF.